This passage covers 17 T cell receptor beta chains from one sample sequenced in a study of blood T cell repertoires in COVID-19. Here immunoSEQ multiplex PCR was the method, and the copy in TCRdb shows in-frame clones only, minus some. The data contain 450,000 to 600,000 clones, about 85% of them seen just once; the ten biggest clones take up roughly 0.7%. The sequencing input was PBMCs or T cells enriched from blood (not recorded which). The receptors originated from a woman aged 18-35 years who had recovered from COVID-19.

The chain joins TRBV19 to TRBJ1-5; D gene ambiguous. The V end was cut by 6 bases, the J end by 1 base, with 10 bases between. The CDR3 sequence is 14 residues long. Per the germline V gene, CDR1 is LNHDA and CDR2 is SQIVND (reference sequence). CDR3 nucleotides: TGTGCCAGTAGGCGGCAGAAAAGCAATCAGCCCCAGCATTTT. This codes for CASRRQKSNQPQHF. The full variable domain, with the rest looked up from reference TRBV19 and TRBJ1-5, is DGGITQSPKYLFRKEGQNVTLSCEQNLNHDAMYWYRQDPGQGLRLIYYSQIVNDFQKGDIAEGYSVSREKKESFPLTVTSAQKNPTAFYLCASRRQKSNQPQHFGDGTRLSIL.

This clone came up once. The gene calls are TRBV28 and TRBJ2-7; 8 bases agree with TRBD1. CDR3 length: 13 amino acids. V trimming: 5 bases; J trimming: 9 bases; junction bases outside the gene matches: 9. From germline, CDR1 is MDHEN and CDR2 SYDVKM. CDR3 sequence reads: CASSDRGKTGQYF. DNA of the CDR3: TGTGCCAGCAGTGACAGGGGTAAGACGGGGCAGTACTTC.

The chain links TRBV2 to TRBJ2-7; 7 positions match TRBD2. The junction had 7 bases not matched to a gene; V was cut back by 6 bases and J by 2 bases. The CDR3 length is 14 residues. Per the germline V gene, CDR1 is SNHLY and CDR2 is FYNNEI. CDR3 bases: TGTGCCAGCAGCCGAGGGACTACGACCTACGAGCAGTACTTC. Protein sequence: CASSRGTTTYEQYF.

The chain recombines TRBV4-1 with TRBJ1-2, with 9 positions matching TRBD1. CDR3 length equals 13 residues. V lost 3 bases and J lost 10; bases outside the gene matches: 6. From germline, CDR1 is MGHRA and CDR2 YSYEKL. The CDR3 DNA follows: TGCGCCAGCAGCCACAGGACAGGGGCGGACTACACCTTC. Translating gives CASSHRTGADYTF.

V gene TRBV29-1 combines with J gene TRBJ2-2; the match to TRBD1 covers 7 bases. The CDR3 consists of 15 residues. After removal of 4 bases from V and 0 bases from J, the junction contained 5 bases not matched to a gene. Germline loops: CDR1 SQVTM, CDR2 ANQGSEA. Here the CDR3 reads CSVAPQGANTGELFF. The CDR3, as DNA: TGCAGCGTTGCCCCCCAGGGGGCGAACACCGGGGAGCTGTTTTTT.

The chain uses TRBV5-1 and TRBJ1-1; TRBD1 matches at 12 bases. The CDR3 length is 14 residues. The junction had 5 bases not matched to a gene; V was cut back by 4 bases and J by 7 bases. The germline gives CDR1 SGHRS, CDR2 YFSETQ. CDR3 sequence: CASSPGTGGNEAFF. The CDR3 DNA is TGCGCCAGCAGCCCCGGGACAGGGGGCAATGAAGCTTTCTTT.

This chain connects TRBV3-1 (or the pseudogene TRBV3-2) to TRBJ1-5; perhaps TRBD1 as D (6 bases). The CDR3 contains 13 residues. The germline V and J ends were trimmed by 4 bases and 7 bases, with 11 bases remaining between them. Germline lookup yields CDR1 LGHDT and CDR2 YNNKEL (reference sequence). CDR3: CASSLAGVQPQHF. In DNA form, the CDR3 reads TGTGCCAGCAGCCTCGCAGGGGTCCAGCCCCAGCATTTT.

The chain employs TRBV27 and TRBJ1-2; 9 bases are shared with TRBD1. The junction had 6 bases not matched to a gene; V was cut back by 0 bases and J by 4 bases. The CDR3 loop spans 16 amino acids. Germline V gene sequence: CDR1 MNHEY, CDR2 SMNVEV (reference sequence). In DNA form, the CDR3 reads TGTGCCAGCAGTTTATCGGGTGGACAGGGGCTCTATGGCTACACCTTC. This translates into CASSLSGGQGLYGYTF.

The chain is built from TRBV4-2 and TRBJ1-6; D remains unclear. The germline CDR1 and CDR2 sequences are LGHNA and YNFKEQ. The CDR3 consists of 15 residues. Trimming cost V 1 base and J 9 bases, with 13 bases left between them. CDR3 bases: TGTGCCAGCAGCCAAGGGACGGCGAGGGTTTCACCCCTCCACTTT. Encoded protein: CASSQGTARVSPLHF.

The V call is TRBV4-1, the J call TRBJ2-2; D remains unclear. Trimming cost V 0 bases and J 1 base, with 12 bases left between them. The CDR3 totals 17 residues. Germline-derived CDR1 and CDR2 are MGHRA and YSYEKL. CDR3 in DNA: TGCGCCAGCAGCCAAGATCTGGTCAGAATGAACACCGGGGAGCTGTTTTTT. Amino acids: CASSQDLVRMNTGELFF.

The rearrangement uses TRBV5-4 and TRBJ2-7, with 8 nucleotides matching TRBD2. Germline assignment: CDR1 SGHNT and CDR2 YYREEE (reference sequence). After removal of 5 bases from V and 5 bases from J, the junction contained 9 bases not matched to a gene. This CDR3 has 14 amino acids. DNA for the CDR3: TGTGCCAGCAGACCTCATACTAGCGGTCACGAGCAGTACTTC. Its protein is CASRPHTSGHEQYF.

V usage is TRBV3-1 (or the pseudogene TRBV3-2) and J usage is TRBJ1-5, with D perhaps TRBD1 (5 bases). This CDR3 spans 15 amino acids. The germline V and J ends were trimmed by 3 bases and 5 bases, with 14 bases remaining between them. The germline CDR1 and CDR2 sequences are LGHDT and YNNKEL (reference sequence). CDR3 in amino acids: CASSQSTGLHQPQHF. The CDR3 DNA is TGTGCCAGCAGCCAGTCCACAGGTCTCCATCAGCCCCAGCATTTT.

J is TRBJ1-4 and V is TRBV7-6, with D unclear. The CDR3 runs to 14 residues. V lost 6 bases to trimming and J lost 4 bases, with 12 bases between them. Germline CDR1 reads SGHVS; CDR2 reads FNYEAQ. In DNA, the CDR3 is TGTGCCAGCAGTACCGGGAAGATTAATGAAAAACTGTTTTTT. Its protein is CASSTGKINEKLFF.

The J gene is TRBJ2-7, the V gene TRBV6-5; 13 nucleotides line up with TRBD2. Germline V gene sequence: CDR1 MNHEY, CDR2 SVGAGI. Trimming removed 11 bases from V and 4 bases from J; junction bases left unmatched: 8. The CDR3 has 14 residues. The DNA of the CDR3 is TGTGCCGCGGTTAGGACTAGCGGGGGTTACGAGCAGTACTTC. Amino acid sequence: CAAVRTSGGYEQYF.

This rearrangement joins TRBV6-5 to TRBJ2-5; D may be TRBD1 (5 bases). The CDR3 has 15 residues. V was pared by 5 bases and J by 1 base, with 14 bases between. CDR1 and CDR2 from the germline V gene are MNHEY and SVGAGI. The CDR3 nucleotides are TGTGCCAGCAGTCTCCACTTAGACAGCCAAGAGACCCAGTACTTC. Translation gives CASSLHLDSQETQYF.

The chain links TRBV9 to TRBJ2-3; perhaps TRBD1 as D (7 bases). V lost 7 bases and J 1 base, leaving 10 bases between the germline ends. CDR3 length: 13 amino acids. CDR1 and CDR2 (germline): SGDLS, YYNGEE. CDR3 sequence (DNA): TGTGCCAGCGGAGGGACAGGCACAGATACGCAGTATTTT. It translates to CASGGTGTDTQYF.

This chain connects TRBV4-1 to TRBJ1-1; D unclear. Germline V gene sequence: CDR1 MGHRA, CDR2 YSYEKL. The CDR3 runs to 15 residues. V lost 3 bases and J lost 1, with 12 bases in between. CDR3 in amino acids: CASSQVGSKNTEAFF. Written as DNA, the CDR3 is TGCGCCAGCAGCCAGGTAGGGAGTAAGAACACTGAAGCTTTCTTT.